This T cell receptor (beta chain) derives from a study of cytomegalovirus exposure and HLA in healthy donors. Findings and caveats of the study: In an earlier analysis, in some 540 donors, most V segments appeared productive either ~87% or ~30% of the time.

This clone occurred once. As yet, its antigen is unknown. Germline V lookup: CDR1 SGDLS, CDR2 YYNGEE. Trimming removed 0 bases from V and 5 bases from J; junction bases left unmatched: 5. The CDR3 has 15 amino acids. Primers included in the PCR were 60 Vbeta and 13 Jbeta primers. The authors' processing: Later analysis identified 80 million to 90 million unique TCR beta chains, about 12 million shared. TCRdb keeps only in-frame clones here, not all; method: immunoSEQ multiplex PCR. V, J and clone size are taken as reported in that table, and D and trimming were inferred from the DNA itself. The sample yields some 200,000 clones, over 60% seen once. Unrecorded immune exposure was likely among donors, who were nominally healthy when sampled.

This sequence originates from a young man in good health and CMV-seronegative. The chain combines TRBV9 with TRBJ2-5, with TRBD2 identical over 9 bases. Sequenced input: PBMCs. CDR3 in amino acids: CASSVGASGIETQYF. In DNA form, the CDR3 reads TGTGCCAGCAGCGTAGGAGCTAGCGGGATCGAGACCCAGTACTTC.